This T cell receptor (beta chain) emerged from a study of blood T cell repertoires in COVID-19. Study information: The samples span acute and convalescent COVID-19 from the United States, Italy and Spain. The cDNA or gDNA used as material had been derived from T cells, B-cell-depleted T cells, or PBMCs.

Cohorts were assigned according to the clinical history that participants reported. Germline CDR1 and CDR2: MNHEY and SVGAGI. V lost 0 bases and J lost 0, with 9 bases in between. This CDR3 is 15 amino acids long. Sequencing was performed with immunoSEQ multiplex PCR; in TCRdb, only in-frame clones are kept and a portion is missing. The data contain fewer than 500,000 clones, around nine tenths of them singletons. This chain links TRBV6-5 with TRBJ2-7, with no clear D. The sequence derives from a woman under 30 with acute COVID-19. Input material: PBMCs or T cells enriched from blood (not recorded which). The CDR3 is CASSYSSRSSYEQYF. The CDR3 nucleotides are TGTGCCAGCAGTTACTCCTCGCGTTCCTCCTACGAGCAGTACTTC.